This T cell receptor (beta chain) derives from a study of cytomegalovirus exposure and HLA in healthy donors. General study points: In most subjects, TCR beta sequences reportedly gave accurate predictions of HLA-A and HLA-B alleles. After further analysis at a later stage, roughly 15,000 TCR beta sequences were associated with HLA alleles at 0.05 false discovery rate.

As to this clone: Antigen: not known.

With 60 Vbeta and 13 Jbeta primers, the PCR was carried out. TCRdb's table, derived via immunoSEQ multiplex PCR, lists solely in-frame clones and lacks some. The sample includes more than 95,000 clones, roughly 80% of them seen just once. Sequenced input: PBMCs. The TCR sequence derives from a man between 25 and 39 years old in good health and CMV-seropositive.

For the CDR3, the DNA is TGCGCCAGCAGCCAAGGGGGGACTGCCACAGATACGCAGTATTTT. Amino acid sequence: CASSQGGTATDTQYF. The V gene is TRBV4-3, the J gene TRBJ2-3, with D possibly TRBD2 on 6 matching bases. The CDR3 length is 15 residues. Germline CDR1 LGHNA, CDR2 YSLEER. V lost 1 base to trimming and J lost 2 bases, with 10 bases between them.